The rows below give T cell receptor beta chains drawn from one sample of a study of CD8+ T cells in alopecia areata. TCRdb keeps only in-frame clones here, not all; method: immunoSEQ multiplex PCR. This sample has 110,000 to 150,000 clones, with approximately 65% found just once. The specimen was CD8+ T cells sorted from blood. These receptor sequences come from a human donor in good health. CDR3s include the opening cysteine and the closing phenylalanine or tryptophan. D genes are given only for firm matches.

TRBJ2-5 TRBV29-1 TRBD2 14 CSVLLAGGPETQYF
TRBJ2-1 TRBV7-9 . 12 CASIGGNNEQFF
TRBJ2-5 TRBV27 . 15 CASSPQDRSGETQYF
TRBJ2-7 TRBV7-9 TRBD1 15 CASSPSGTGGGEQYF
TRBJ2-5 TRBV7-9 TRBD2 18 CASSWTSGSSPPQETQYF
TRBJ2-3 TRBV27 . 15 CASSYTSPSTDTQYF
TRBJ2-3 TRBV29-1 TRBD2 15 CSVGGLAGDSDTQYF
TRBJ2-3 TRBV7-6 . 16 CASSLDVYGTTDTQYF
TRBJ2-7 TRBV5-1 . 16 CASSPTTISVSYEQYF
TRBJ2-5 TRBV6-5 . 13 CASSRTPRETQYF
TRBJ2-3 TRBV5-6 . 15 CASSSLGGFTDTQYF
TRBJ1-1 TRBV13 . 14 CASSSLQGNTEAFF
TRBJ2-7 TRBV29-1 . 14 CSVVPQGGTYEQYF
TRBJ1-2 TRBV15 TRBD1 15 CATSTPFTRTGGYTF
TRBJ2-7 TRBV6-6 . 12 CASSYSEYEQYF
TRBJ2-2 TRBV5-6 . 14 CASLKGGLTGELFF
TRBJ2-7 TRBV5-6 TRBD1 15 CASSLEGQGAKEQYF
TRBJ1-2 TRBV13 . 14 CASSDRDTVYGYTF
TRBJ2-7 TRBV10-1 TRBD1 14 CASSDAMTGSEQYF
TRBJ2-7 TRBV7-8 . 14 CASSYSGPPHEQYF
TRBJ2-1 TRBV28 . 15 CASSPGIGAFNEQFF
TRBJ2-3 TRBV28 TRBD1 17 CASSLRDRPLRTDTQYF
TRBJ1-1 TRBV25-1 . 11 CASSVEGEAFF
TRBJ1-1 TRBV9 TRBD1 15 CASSVDRGLGTEAFF
TRBJ2-3 TRBV29-1 . 13 CSVEADATDTQYF
TRBJ2-1 TRBV29-1 . 12 CSVGVGIYEQFF